The clone carrying this TCR beta chain was found once. Libraries were prepared by immunoSEQ multiplex PCR; TCRdb keeps only in-frame clonotypes and omits some of them. The sample consists of about 150,000 clones, roughly nine tenths of them appearing once. This sample is drawn from a study of control samples from healthy donors and cancer patients. This CDR3 is 14 amino acids long. The germline V gene encodes CDR1 KGHSH and CDR2 LQKENI. V gave up 3 bases and J gave up 2 bases, with 10 bases separating them. The chain carries TRBV18 and TRBJ1-2; D remains unclear. The source is a woman aged 25-40 years in good health. Sequencing was done on a sample of blood. In nucleotides, the CDR3 is TGTGCCAGCTCACCCCCGACGGTGAACTATGGCTACACCTTC. It is translated as CASSPPTVNYGYTF.